The clone carrying this TCR beta chain was seen a handful of times. The antigen is unknown. The source of the sample is a study of T cells after yellow fever vaccination. Regarding the study as a whole: Compared with primary, the secondary response was weaker and peaked at day 5, not 15. Repertoires obtained by FACS sorting could include abundant clonotypes that entered as contaminants from the bulk population. At about 97% for CD4 and almost 90% for CD8, most primary-vaccination clones showed up again after the booster.

The V and J ends lost 4 bases and 4 bases respectively, with 10 bases between them. CDR3 length: 13 amino acids. Germline assignment: CDR1 MNHEY and CDR2 SMNVEV (reference sequence). Synthesis of TCR cDNA relied on 5'RACE template switching, which attached a universal primer site and UMIs. MiXCR was run by TCRdb on the 5' RACE reads, yielding one entry per CDR3 protein. The repertoire includes about 310,000 distinct CDR3 sequences, roughly 3.5% of them detected once, and roughly a quarter sits in the top ten. The rearrangement links TRBV27 to TRBJ2-5; D might be TRBD1 (6 bases). Sequences were derived from PBMCs, sampled on the day of the yellow fever booster vaccination. The origin of this receptor is a man between 18 and 29 years old who received the YFV17D yellow fever vaccine. CDR3 sequence reads: CASSSGDSETQYF. CDR3 DNA sequence: TGTGCCAGCAGTTCAGGGGATTCAGAGACCCAGTACTTC.